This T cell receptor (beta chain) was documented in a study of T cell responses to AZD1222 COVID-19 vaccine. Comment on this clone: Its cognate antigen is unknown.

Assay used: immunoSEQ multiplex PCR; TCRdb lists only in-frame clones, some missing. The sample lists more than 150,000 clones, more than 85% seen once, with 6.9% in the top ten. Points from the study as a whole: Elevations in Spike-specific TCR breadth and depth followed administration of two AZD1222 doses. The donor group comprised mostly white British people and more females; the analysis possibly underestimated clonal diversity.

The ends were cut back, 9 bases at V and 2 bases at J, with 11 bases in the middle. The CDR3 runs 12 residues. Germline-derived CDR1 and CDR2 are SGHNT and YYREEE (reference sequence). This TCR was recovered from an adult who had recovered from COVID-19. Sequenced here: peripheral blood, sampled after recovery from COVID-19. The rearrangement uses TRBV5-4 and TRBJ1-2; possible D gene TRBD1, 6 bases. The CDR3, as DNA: TGTGCCACGTCCGGGACAAACTATGGCTACACCTTC. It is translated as CATSGTNYGYTF.